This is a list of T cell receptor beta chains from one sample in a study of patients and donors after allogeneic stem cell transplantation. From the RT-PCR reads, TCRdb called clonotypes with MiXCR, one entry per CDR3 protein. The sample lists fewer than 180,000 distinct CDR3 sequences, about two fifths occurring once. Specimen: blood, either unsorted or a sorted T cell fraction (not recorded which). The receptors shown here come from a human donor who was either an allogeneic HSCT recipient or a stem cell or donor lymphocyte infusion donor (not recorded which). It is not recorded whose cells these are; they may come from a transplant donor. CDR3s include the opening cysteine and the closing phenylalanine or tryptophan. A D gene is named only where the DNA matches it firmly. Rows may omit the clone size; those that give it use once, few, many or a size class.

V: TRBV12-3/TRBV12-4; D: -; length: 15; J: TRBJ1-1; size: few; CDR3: CASSLYGLGDTEAFF; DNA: TGTGCCAGCAGTTTATACGGGCTAGGTGACACTGAAGCTTTCTTT
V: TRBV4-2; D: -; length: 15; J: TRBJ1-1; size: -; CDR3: CASSQEATMNTEAFF; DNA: TGTGCCAGCAGCCAAGAGGCGACGATGAACACTGAAGCTTTCTTT
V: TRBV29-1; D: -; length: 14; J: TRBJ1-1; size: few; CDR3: CSVGRGILNTEAFF; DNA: TGCAGCGTTGGGAGGGGCATCCTGAACACTGAAGCTTTCTTT
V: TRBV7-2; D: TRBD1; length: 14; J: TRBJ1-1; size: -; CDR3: CASSFYRGRFEAFF; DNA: TGTGCCAGCAGCTTCTACAGGGGGCGCTTTGAAGCTTTCTTT
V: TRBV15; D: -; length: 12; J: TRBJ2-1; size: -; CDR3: CATGEGGNEQFF; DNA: TGTGCCACCGGGGAGGGGGGCAATGAGCAGTTCTTC
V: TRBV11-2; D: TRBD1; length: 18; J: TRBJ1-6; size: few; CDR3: CASSLVARTGGAGSPLHF; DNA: TGTGCCAGCAGCTTAGTCGCCCGGACAGGGGGCGCGGGTTCACCCCTCCACTTT
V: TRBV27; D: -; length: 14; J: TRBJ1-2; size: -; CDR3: CASSLFRGDYGYTF; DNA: TGTGCCAGCAGTTTGTTCAGGGGTGACTATGGCTACACCTTC
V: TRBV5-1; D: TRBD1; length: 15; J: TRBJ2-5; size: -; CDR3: CASSRDRVYQETQYF; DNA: TGCGCCAGCAGCAGGGACAGGGTGTACCAAGAGACCCAGTACTTC
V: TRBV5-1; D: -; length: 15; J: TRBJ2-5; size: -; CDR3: CASRYSGHNQETQYF; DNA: TGCGCCAGCAGATACTCGGGACATAATCAAGAGACCCAGTACTTC
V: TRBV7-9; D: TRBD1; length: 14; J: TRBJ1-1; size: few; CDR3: CASSLQGVGTEAFF; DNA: TGTGCCAGCAGCCTCCAGGGGGTTGGGACTGAAGCTTTCTTT
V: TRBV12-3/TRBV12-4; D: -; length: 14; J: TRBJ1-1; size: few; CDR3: CASRSTGTNTEAFF; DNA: TGTGCCAGCAGGTCGACAGGTACCAACACTGAAGCTTTCTTT
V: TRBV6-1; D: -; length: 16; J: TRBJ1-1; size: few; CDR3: CASSLDRRTQTTEAFF; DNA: TGTGCCAGCAGTCTTGACAGGCGCACCCAGACCACTGAAGCTTTCTTT
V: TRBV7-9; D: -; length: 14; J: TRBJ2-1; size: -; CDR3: CASSPDSLNNEQFF; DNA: TGTGCCAGCAGCCCGGACAGCTTAAACAATGAGCAGTTCTTC
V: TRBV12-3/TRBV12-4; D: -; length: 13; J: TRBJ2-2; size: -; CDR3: CASRPTGPGELFF; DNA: TGTGCCAGCAGACCCACTGGTCCCGGGGAGCTGTTTTTT
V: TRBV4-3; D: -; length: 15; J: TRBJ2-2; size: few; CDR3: CASSQDTGNTGELFF; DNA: TGCGCCAGCAGCCAAGATACAGGGAACACCGGGGAGCTGTTTTTT
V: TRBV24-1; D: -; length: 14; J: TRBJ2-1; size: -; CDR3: CATSSRDLSREQFF; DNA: TGTGCCACCAGCTCCCGGGACCTATCCCGTGAGCAGTTCTTC
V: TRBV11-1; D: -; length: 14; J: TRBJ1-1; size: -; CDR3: CASSLPGEATEAFF; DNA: TGTGCCAGCAGCTTACCGGGGGAGGCCACTGAAGCTTTCTTT
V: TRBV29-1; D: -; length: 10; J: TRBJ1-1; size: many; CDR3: CSGGATEAFF; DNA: TGCAGCGGTGGGGCCACTGAAGCTTTCTTT
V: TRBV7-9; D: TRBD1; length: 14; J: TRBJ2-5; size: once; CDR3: CASSLARGQETQYF; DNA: TGTGCCAGCAGCTTAGCCAGGGGGCAAGAGACCCAGTACTTC
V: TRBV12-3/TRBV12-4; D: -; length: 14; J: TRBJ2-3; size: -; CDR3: CASSLDGRTDTQYF; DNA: TGTGCCAGCAGTTTAGACGGGCGCACAGATACGCAGTATTTT
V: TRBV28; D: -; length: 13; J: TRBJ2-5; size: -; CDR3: CASSLRAIETQYF; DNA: TGTGCCAGCAGTTTACGGGCGATAGAGACCCAGTACTTC
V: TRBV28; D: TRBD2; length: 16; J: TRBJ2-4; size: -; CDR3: CASSLWAGGAKNIQYF; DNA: TGTGCCAGCAGTTTATGGGCGGGGGGAGCCAAAAACATTCAGTACTTC
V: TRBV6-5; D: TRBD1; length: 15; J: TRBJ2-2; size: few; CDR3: CASNYGTGETGELFF; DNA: TGTGCCAGCAACTACGGGACAGGGGAAACCGGGGAGCTGTTTTTT
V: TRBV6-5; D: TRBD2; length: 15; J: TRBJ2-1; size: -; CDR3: CASSPFRGEESEQFF; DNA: TGTGCCAGCAGCCCATTCCGGGGGGAAGAAAGTGAGCAGTTCTTC
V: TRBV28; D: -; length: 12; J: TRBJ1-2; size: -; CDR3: CASSSTTIGYTF; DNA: TGTGCCAGCAGTTCTACAACCATTGGCTACACCTTC
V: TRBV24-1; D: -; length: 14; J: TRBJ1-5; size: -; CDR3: CATSGSGGNQPQHF; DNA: TGTGCCACCAGTGGTTCAGGGGGCAATCAGCCCCAGCATTTT
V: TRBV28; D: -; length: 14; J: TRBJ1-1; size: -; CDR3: CASSLVDRMGEAFF; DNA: TGTGCCAGCAGTTTAGTCGACAGGATGGGAGAAGCTTTCTTT
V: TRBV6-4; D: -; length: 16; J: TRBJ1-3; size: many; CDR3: CASSVLTGLTGNTIYF; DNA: TGTGCCAGCAGTGTCCTTACAGGGCTCACTGGAAACACCATATATTTT
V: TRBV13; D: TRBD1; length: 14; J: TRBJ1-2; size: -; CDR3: CASSETRGDYGYTF; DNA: TGTGCCAGCAGCGAAACCAGGGGGGACTATGGCTACACCTTC
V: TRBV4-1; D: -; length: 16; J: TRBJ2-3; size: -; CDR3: CASSRTGTGLTDTQYF; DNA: TGCGCCAGCAGCCGGACCGGGACTGGCCTCACAGATACGCAGTATTTT
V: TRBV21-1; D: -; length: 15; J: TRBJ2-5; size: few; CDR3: CASSKGRQRQETQYF; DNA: TGTGCCAGCAGCAAAGGCAGACAAAGGCAAGAGACCCAGTACTTC
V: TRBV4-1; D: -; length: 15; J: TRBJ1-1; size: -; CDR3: CASSQFPGGNTEAFF; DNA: TGCGCCAGCAGCCAATTTCCCGGAGGGAACACTGAAGCTTTCTTT
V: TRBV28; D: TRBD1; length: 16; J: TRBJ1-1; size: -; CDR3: CASSFPGTGEEAEAFF; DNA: TGTGCCAGCAGTTTCCCCGGGACAGGGGAAGAAGCTGAAGCTTTCTTT
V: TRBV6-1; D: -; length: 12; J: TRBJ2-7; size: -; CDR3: CASMKDTYEQYF; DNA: TGTGCCAGCATGAAGGACACCTACGAGCAGTACTTC
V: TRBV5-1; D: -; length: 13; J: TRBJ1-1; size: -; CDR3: CASSLKGFTEAFF; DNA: TGCGCCAGCAGCTTGAAAGGGTTCACTGAAGCTTTCTTT
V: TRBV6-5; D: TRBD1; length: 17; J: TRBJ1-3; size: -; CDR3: CASSYGTGGNDGNTIYF; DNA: TGTGCCAGCAGTTACGGGACAGGGGGAAACGATGGAAACACCATATATTTT
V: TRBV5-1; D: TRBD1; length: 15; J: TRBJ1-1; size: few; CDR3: CASSLSQGARTEAFF; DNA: TGCGCCAGCAGCTTGTCCCAGGGGGCGCGAACTGAAGCTTTCTTT
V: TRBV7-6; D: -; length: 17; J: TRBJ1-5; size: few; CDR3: CASSLSATPSSNQPQHF; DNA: TGTGCCAGCAGCTTAAGTGCTACCCCAAGCTCGAATCAGCCCCAGCATTTT
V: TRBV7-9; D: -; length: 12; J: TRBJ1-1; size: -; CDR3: CASSPQGAEAFF; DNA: TGTGCCAGCAGCCCACAGGGAGCTGAAGCTTTCTTT
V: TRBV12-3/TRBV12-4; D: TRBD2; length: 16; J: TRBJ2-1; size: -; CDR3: CASSFELAGVCNEQFF; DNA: TGTGCCAGCAGTTTCGAACTAGCGGGGGTATGCAATGAGCAGTTCTTC
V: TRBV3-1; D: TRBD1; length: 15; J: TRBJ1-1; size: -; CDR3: CASSQDLGTGTEAFF; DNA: TGTGCCAGCAGCCAAGATCTTGGGACAGGGACTGAAGCTTTCTTT
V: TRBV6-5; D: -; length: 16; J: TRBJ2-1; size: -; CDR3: CASSYSIQFSYNEQFF; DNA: TGTGCCAGCAGTTACTCGATCCAGTTCTCCTACAATGAGCAGTTCTTC
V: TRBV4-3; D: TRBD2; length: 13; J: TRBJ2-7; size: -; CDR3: CASSRGTTYEQYF; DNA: TGCGCCAGCAGCCGGGGGACTACCTACGAGCAGTACTTC
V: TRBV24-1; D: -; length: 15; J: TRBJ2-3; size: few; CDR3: CATSDRLAGAYTQYF; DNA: TGTGCCACCAGTGACAGGCTGGCGGGGGCGTATACGCAGTATTTT
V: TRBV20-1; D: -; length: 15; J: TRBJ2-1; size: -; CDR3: CSAYGGPTRRNEQFF; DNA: TGCAGTGCGTACGGGGGGCCGACTCGGCGCAATGAGCAGTTCTTC
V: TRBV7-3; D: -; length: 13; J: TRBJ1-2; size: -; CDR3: CASSSSWDYGYTF; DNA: TGTGCCAGCAGCTCCTCATGGGACTATGGCTACACCTTC
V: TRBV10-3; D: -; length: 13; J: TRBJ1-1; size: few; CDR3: CAIAAGKNTEAFF; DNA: TGTGCCATCGCCGCCGGGAAGAACACTGAAGCTTTCTTT
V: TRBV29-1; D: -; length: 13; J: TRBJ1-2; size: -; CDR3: CSVEAGGIYGYTF; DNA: TGCAGCGTTGAAGCGGGTGGGATCTATGGCTACACCTTC
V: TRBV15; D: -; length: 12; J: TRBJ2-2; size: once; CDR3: CATAEGWRELFF; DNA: TGTGCCACTGCGGAGGGGTGGCGGGAGCTGTTTTTT
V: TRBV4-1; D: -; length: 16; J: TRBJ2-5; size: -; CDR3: CASSQVGLLNQETQYF; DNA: TGCGCCAGCAGCCAAGTAGGTTTGTTGAACCAAGAGACCCAGTACTTC
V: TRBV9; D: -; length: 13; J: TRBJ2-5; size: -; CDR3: CASSVKGQKTQYF; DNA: TGTGCCAGCAGCGTGAAGGGGCAAAAGACCCAGTACTTC
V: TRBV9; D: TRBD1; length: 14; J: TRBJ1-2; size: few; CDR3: CASSSTTGVSGYTF; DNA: TGTGCCAGCAGCTCAACCACAGGGGTATCAGGCTACACCTTC
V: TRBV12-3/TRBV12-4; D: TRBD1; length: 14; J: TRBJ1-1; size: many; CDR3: CASSPPIRGTEAFF; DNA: TGTGCCAGCAGCCCCCCCATCAGGGGGACTGAAGCTTTCTTT
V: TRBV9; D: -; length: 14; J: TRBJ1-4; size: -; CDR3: CASSPTGRGEKLFF; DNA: TGTGCCAGCAGCCCGACGGGGAGGGGTGAAAAACTGTTTTTT